This T cell receptor (beta chain) was observed in a study of OX40 agonist ivuxolimab in advanced cancers. Produced via immunoSEQ multiplex PCR; TCRdb's table is partial and in-frame only. In the table there are 90,000 or so clones, roughly 89% of which are singletons. The V end lost 5 bases, the J end lost 5 bases, and 16 bases lay between the germline ends. CDR3 size: 15 residues. CDR1 and CDR2 (germline): PRHDT, FYEKMQ (reference sequence). The receptor's source is an adult with an advanced solid tumor such as melanoma, head and neck, liver or kidney cancer. The V and J genes are TRBV13 and TRBJ2-1, with D tentatively TRBD1 or TRBD2 (6 bases each). The sample consisted of CD4+ or CD8+ T cells sorted from blood, taken in a trial of the OX40 agonist ivuxolimab. As DNA, the CDR3 is TGTGCCAGCAGCCGTGGAGGGGGGCGGAACAATGAGCAGTTCTTC. Translating gives CASSRGGGRNNEQFF.